This T cell receptor beta chain was sequenced during a study of response to subunit inactivated influenza vaccine. The CDR3 runs 14 residues. V was pared by 2 bases and J by 8 bases, with 13 bases between. Germline values: CDR1 MNHEY, CDR2 SMNVEV (reference sequence). MiXCR, run by TCRdb on the RT-PCR reads, gives a single entry per CDR3 protein. Of around 600,000 distinct CDR3 sequences listed, about 11% are singletons. This clonotype was counted only a few times. These data were likewise used in another study, on T cells expressing NK-cell markers. That report adds: Beta-chain TCR cDNA was generated via 5'RACE template switching with UMIs. There were seven HCMV-seropositive donors and one seronegative donor among the eight sequenced. Among the experiments, several used an anti-gamma-delta TCR antibody to restrict sorting to alpha-beta TCR T cells. NKG2C+ dominant clonotypes from over 5 donors made up roughly 1.0-7.5% of CD8+ T cells. Expanded NKG2C+ T cell clones were not confirmed as HCMV-specific.

The sequencing here drew on PBMCs from blood, taken on the day of vaccination. The receptor's source is a man between 45 and 60 years old who received an inactivated influenza vaccine. The chain is built from TRBV27 and TRBJ2-1, with D tentatively TRBD2 (6 bases). This CDR3 is CASSLLAGRHEQFF. DNA of the CDR3: TGTGCCAGCAGTTTACTGGCAGGGAGGCATGAGCAGTTCTTC.